The present T cell receptor beta chain was sequenced within a study of blood T cell repertoires in COVID-19. Across the study: Sites across the United States, Italy and Spain contributed samples from acute and convalescent COVID-19. T cells, B-cell-depleted T cells, or PBMCs supplied cDNA or gDNA.

CDR3 size: 15 residues. V lost 2 bases and J 4 bases, leaving 14 bases between the germline ends. The germline V gene has CDR1 SGHAT and CDR2 FQNNGV. In the original processing: Reference gene primer amplification yielded estimated nucleated cell counts. Repertoires were generated with immunoSEQ multiplex PCR, while TCRdb's copy carries only in-frame clones and drops some. The DNA was the basis for D and trimming; V, J and clone size are from that table. This repertoire shows roughly 100,000 clones, 75% to 95% found once; its top ten account for 4.2%. The source of this sequence is a man younger than 35 with acute or convalescent COVID-19. The sequencing sample was made of peripheral blood. This chain joins TRBV11-2 and TRBJ1-2; D call uncertain. Here the CDR3 DNA reads TGTGCCAGCAGCTTAATTGAGCCCAGGCCCTATGGCTACACCTTC. Translating it yields CASSLIEPRPYGYTF.